This T cell receptor beta chain originates from a study of blood T cell repertoires in COVID-19. Overall study context: Italy, Spain and the United States were the sources of the convalescent and acute COVID-19 samples.

TCRdb's table, derived via immunoSEQ multiplex PCR, lists solely in-frame clones and lacks some. The repertoire holds 150,000 to 200,000 clones, with approximately 85% as singletons. This clone was counted between two and nine times. V lost 6 bases, J lost 3 bases, and 4 bases stayed unmatched. The CDR3 sequence is 15 residues long. Germline assignment: CDR1 MNHEY and CDR2 SMNVEV (reference sequence). Sequencing was done on a sample of peripheral blood. The chain uses TRBV27 and TRBJ2-7; TRBD2 agrees at 14 bases. This clonotype was sampled from a man aged 55 to 70 with active or convalescent COVID-19. The CDR3 is CASRPGTSGSYEQYF. The CDR3 DNA sequence: TGTGCCAGCAGGCCGGGGACTAGCGGGAGCTACGAGCAGTACTTC.